This TCR beta chain was identified in a study of blood T cell repertoires in COVID-19. Looking at the study overall: The analysed material was cDNA or gDNA that came from T cells, B-cell-depleted T cells, or PBMCs.

The ends were cut back, 0 bases at V and 1 base at J, with 16 bases in the middle. This CDR3 region has 17 residues. Germline lookup yields CDR1 SGHRS and CDR2 YFSETQ. This clone occurred a few times. Here immunoSEQ multiplex PCR was the method, and the copy in TCRdb shows in-frame clones only, minus some. The sample lists fewer than 250,000 clones, just under 85% occurring once. Sequencing input: peripheral blood. The receptor was isolated from a woman aged 50 to 60 with active or convalescent COVID-19. The chain recombines TRBV5-1 with TRBJ2-5; D possibly corresponds to TRBD1 (6 bases). CDR3 in amino acids: CASSLGVRTVIQETQYF. CDR3 bases: TGCGCCAGCAGCTTGGGAGTACGGACAGTGATCCAAGAGACCCAGTACTTC. The whole variable domain, remainder taken from reference TRBV5-1 and TRBJ2-5, is KAGVTQTPRYLIKTRGQQVTLSCSPISGHRSVSWYQQTPGQGLQFLFEYFSETQRNKGNFPGRFSGRQFSNSRSEMNVSTLELGDSALYLCASSLGVRTVIQETQYFGPGTRLLVL.